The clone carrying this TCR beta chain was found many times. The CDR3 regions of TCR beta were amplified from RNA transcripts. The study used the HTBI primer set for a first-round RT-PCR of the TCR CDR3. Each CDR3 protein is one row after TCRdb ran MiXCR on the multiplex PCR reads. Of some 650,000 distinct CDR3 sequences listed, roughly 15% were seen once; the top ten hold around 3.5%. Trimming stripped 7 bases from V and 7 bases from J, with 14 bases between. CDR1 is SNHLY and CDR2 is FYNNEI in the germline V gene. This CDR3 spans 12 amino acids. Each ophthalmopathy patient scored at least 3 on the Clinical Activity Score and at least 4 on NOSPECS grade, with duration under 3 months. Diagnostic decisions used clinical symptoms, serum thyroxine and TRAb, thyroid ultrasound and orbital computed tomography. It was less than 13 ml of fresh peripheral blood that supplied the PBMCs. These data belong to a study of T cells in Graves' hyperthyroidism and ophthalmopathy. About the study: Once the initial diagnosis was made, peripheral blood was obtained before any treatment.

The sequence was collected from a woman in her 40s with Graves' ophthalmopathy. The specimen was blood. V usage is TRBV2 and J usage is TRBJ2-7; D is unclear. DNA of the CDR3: TGTGCCAGCAATTTCGGCGGCGGAGAGCAGTACTTC. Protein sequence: CASNFGGGEQYF.